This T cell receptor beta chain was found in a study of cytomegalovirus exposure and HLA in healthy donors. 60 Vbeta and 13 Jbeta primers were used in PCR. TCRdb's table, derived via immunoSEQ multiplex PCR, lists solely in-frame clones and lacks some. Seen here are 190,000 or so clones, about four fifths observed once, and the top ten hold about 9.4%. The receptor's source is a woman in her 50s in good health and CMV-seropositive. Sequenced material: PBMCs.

The CDR3 loop is CASRLQGANTEAFF. CDR3 nucleotide sequence: TGTGCCAGTAGGCTACAGGGGGCGAACACTGAAGCTTTCTTT. The chain carries TRBV19 and TRBJ1-1; 9 bases match TRBD1. The germline CDR1 and CDR2 sequences are LNHDA and SQIVND (reference sequence). V shed 6 bases and J 1 base; nucleotides not matched to a gene: 3. The CDR3 contains 14 residues.